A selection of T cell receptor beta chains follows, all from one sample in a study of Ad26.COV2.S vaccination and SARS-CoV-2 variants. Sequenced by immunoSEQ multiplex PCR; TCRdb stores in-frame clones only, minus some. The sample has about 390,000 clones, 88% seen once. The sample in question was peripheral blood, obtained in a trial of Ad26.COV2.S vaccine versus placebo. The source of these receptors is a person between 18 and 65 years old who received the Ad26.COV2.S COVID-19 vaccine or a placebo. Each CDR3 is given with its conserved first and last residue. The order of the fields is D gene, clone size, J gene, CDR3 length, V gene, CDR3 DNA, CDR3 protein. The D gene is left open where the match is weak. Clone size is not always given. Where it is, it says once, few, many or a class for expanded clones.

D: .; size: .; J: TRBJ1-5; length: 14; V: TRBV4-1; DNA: TGCGCCAGCAGCCACAGACAGGTTTCGGAGCCCCAGCATTTT; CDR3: CASSHRQVSEPQHF
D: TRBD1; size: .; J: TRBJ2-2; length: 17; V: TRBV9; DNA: TGTGCCAGCACCCGGACAGGGGGCATATCGAACACCGGGGAGCTGTTTTTT; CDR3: CASTRTGGISNTGELFF
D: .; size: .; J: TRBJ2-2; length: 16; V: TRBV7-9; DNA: TGTGCCAGCAGCCCCCCGGTCCAGTCAAACACCGGGGAGCTGTTTTTT; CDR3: CASSPPVQSNTGELFF
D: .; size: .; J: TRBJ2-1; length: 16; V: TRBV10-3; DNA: TGTGCCACCTACCCTACTACTTCAAGCTCCTACAATGAGCAGTTCTTC; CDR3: CATYPTTSSSYNEQFF
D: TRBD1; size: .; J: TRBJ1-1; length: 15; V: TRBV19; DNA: TGTGCCAGTAGTAAACAGGGGACAGGCGGCACTGAAGCTTTCTTT; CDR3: CASSKQGTGGTEAFF
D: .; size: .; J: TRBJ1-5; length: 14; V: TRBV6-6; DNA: TGTGCCAGCACCCGGACAGAAATCAATCAGCCCCAGCATTTT; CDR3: CASTRTEINQPQHF
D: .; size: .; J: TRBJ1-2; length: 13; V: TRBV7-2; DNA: TGTGCCAGCAGCTTCGGCCAGGGAACTGGCTACACCTTC; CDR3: CASSFGQGTGYTF
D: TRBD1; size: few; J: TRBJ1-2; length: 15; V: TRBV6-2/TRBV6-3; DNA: TGTGCCAGCAGTTACTCTACGACAGGGGCCTTTAGCTACACCTTC; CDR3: CASSYSTTGAFSYTF
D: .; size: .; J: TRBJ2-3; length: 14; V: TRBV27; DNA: TGTGCCAGCAGCGAGCCCAAACTCCCAGATACGCAGTATTTT; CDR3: CASSEPKLPDTQYF
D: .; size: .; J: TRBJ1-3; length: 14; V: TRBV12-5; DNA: TGTGCTAGTGGTTTGGGACAGGCTGGAAACACCATATATTTT; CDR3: CASGLGQAGNTIYF